This passage covers 26 T cell receptor beta chains from one sample sequenced in a study of blood T cell repertoires in COVID-19. The method was immunoSEQ multiplex PCR; TCRdb's version includes in-frame clones alone and lacks a portion of them. The table lists 270,000 or so clones, around 88% of them singletons. The sequenced sample consisted of peripheral blood. These receptors all come from a man aged 40-49 years with acute or convalescent COVID-19.

This chain uses TRBV6-5 with TRBJ1-6; a possible D gene is TRBD1 (6 bases). The CDR3 loop spans 15 amino acids. CDR1 is MNHEY, CDR2 SVGAGI, per germline. Trimming took off 7 bases at V and 5 bases at J, with 15 bases between the two ends. This CDR3 reads CASKGGEVDNSPLHF. DNA for the CDR3: TGTGCCAGCAAAGGGGGGGAGGTCGATAATTCACCCCTCCACTTT.

The chain uses TRBV6-2 or TRBV6-3 and TRBJ2-6; possible D gene TRBD1, 6 bases. V lost 4 bases and J lost 3, with 10 bases in between. There are 15 residues in the CDR3. CDR1 is MNHEY, CDR2 SVGEGT, per germline. The CDR3 DNA reads as TGTGCCAGCAGTTCCTGGGGGCTTGGGGCCAACGTCCTGACTTTC. Protein: CASSSWGLGANVLTF.

J is TRBJ2-2 and V is TRBV7-2, with D perhaps matching TRBD1 (6 bases). The V gene lost 1 base and the J gene lost 5 bases, with 17 bases spanning the gap. The CDR3 extends over 17 amino acids. The germline gives CDR1 SGHTA, CDR2 FQGNSA. The CDR3: CASSLVRAGARTGELFF. The CDR3 nucleotides are TGTGCCAGCAGCTTAGTTCGTGCAGGGGCGAGGACCGGGGAGCTGTTTTTT.

This clone appeared a single time. The chain has TRBV7-8 and TRBJ2-5, with TRBD1 identical over 7 bases. Trimming removed 5 bases from V and 5 bases from J; junction bases left unmatched: 11. The germline V gene encodes CDR1 SGHVS and CDR2 FQNEAQ. This CDR3 spans 15 amino acids. The CDR3 coding sequence is TGTGCCAGCAGCCGCCGGGACAGTTGGGTCGAGACCCAGTACTTC. This sequence encodes CASSRRDSWVETQYF.

The CDR3 sequence is CASSPGQGNTEAFF. The DNA of the CDR3 is TGTGCCAGCAGCCCTGGACAGGGGAACACTGAAGCTTTCTTT. The genes are TRBV3-1 (or the pseudogene TRBV3-2) and TRBJ1-1, with 8 positions matching TRBD1. J gave up 1 base and V 4 bases, and 2 bases lay outside the gene matches. The germline gives CDR1 LGHDT, CDR2 YNNKEL (reference sequence). The CDR3 extends over 14 amino acids.

This chain links TRBV2 with TRBJ1-1, with 7 bases that match TRBD1. Germline CDR1 is SNHLY and CDR2 is FYNNEI. CDR3 length: 13 residues. V dropped 8 bases and J dropped 2; count of bases not matched to a gene: 5. CDR3 nucleotides: TGTGCCAGCCGACGGGACAGTAACACTGAAGCTTTCTTT. Translation: CASRRDSNTEAFF. The full variable domain, in which reference TRBV2 and TRBJ1-1 provide the parts outside the CDR3, is EPEVTQTPSHQVTQMGQEVILRCVPISNHLYFYWYRQILGQKVEFLVSFYNNEISEKSEIFDDQFSVERPDGSNFTLKIRSTKLEDSAMYFCASRRDSNTEAFFGQGTRLTVV.

This chain joins TRBV5-8 and TRBJ1-4; 8 bases are a match to TRBD1. V was clipped by 0 bases and J by 5 bases; unmatched bases: 6. Per germline, CDR1 SGHTS and CDR2 YDEGEE. The CDR3 is 16 residues long. The CDR3 DNA follows: TGTGCCAGCAGCTTGGCCCGGGACAGGATAAATGAAAAACTGTTTTTT. This translates into CASSLARDRINEKLFF.

CDR3 sequence: CAPRGLNSPLHF. As DNA, the CDR3 is TGTGCCCCAAGGGGCCTTAATTCACCCCTCCACTTT. This sequence joins TRBV19 and TRBJ1-6; possibly TRBD1 for D (5 bases). Germline-derived CDR1 and CDR2 are LNHDA and SQIVND (reference sequence). This CDR3 region has 12 residues. V lost 11 bases and J 6 bases, leaving 11 bases between the germline ends.

The genes are TRBV24-1 and TRBJ1-2; D might be TRBD1 (5 bases). The CDR3 sequence is 12 residues long. With 0 bases removed from V and 10 bases from J, the gap between germline ends came to 8 bases. Germline V lookup: CDR1 KGHDR, CDR2 SFDVKD. CDR3 sequence reads: CATSDLDRHYTF. As DNA, the CDR3 is TGTGCCACCAGTGATTTGGACAGACACTACACCTTC.

The chain recombines TRBV24-1 with TRBJ2-7; 8 nucleotides align to TRBD1. Germline lookup yields CDR1 KGHDR and CDR2 SFDVKD. This CDR3 spans 15 amino acids. The J segment lost 2 bases and the V segment lost 3 bases, leaving 5 bases of the junction unmatched. In DNA form, the CDR3 reads TGTGCCACCAGTGATAACGACAGGGGAGCCTACGAGCAGTACTTC. The encoded protein is CATSDNDRGAYEQYF.

The chain combines TRBV29-1 with TRBJ1-1; TRBD1 aligns across 7 bases. This CDR3 is 14 amino acids long. The trim removed 6 bases at V and 0 bases at J, leaving 7 bases unmatched. The germline V gene has CDR1 SQVTM and CDR2 ANQGSEA. The CDR3 DNA reads as TGCAGCGTCGCCAAGGGACAGTTGAACACTGAAGCTTTCTTT. Its protein product is CSVAKGQLNTEAFF.

In this sample, this clone turned up once. This rearrangement joins TRBV5-1 to TRBJ2-2; 8 bases fit TRBD1. J gave up 4 bases and V 4 bases, and 9 bases lay outside the gene matches. Germline loops: CDR1 SGHRS, CDR2 YFSETQ. The CDR3 consists of 16 residues. The CDR3 region has the DNA TGCGCCAGCAGCGCGGACAGGGTAGGAGGCACCGGGGAGCTGTTTTTT. As protein: CASSADRVGGTGELFF.

J is TRBJ1-2 and V is TRBV7-9; the D is unclear. Trimming stripped 4 bases from V and 8 bases from J, with 23 bases between. The germline gives CDR1 SEHNR, CDR2 FQNEAQ (reference sequence). This CDR3 region has 16 residues. The CDR3 spells CASSSAGGGRRRGYTF. Here the CDR3 DNA reads TGTGCCAGCAGCTCGGCTGGAGGTGGGCGGAGGAGAGGCTACACCTTC.

Here the CDR3 reads CASRRTGTGNTIYF. The CDR3 DNA reads TGTGCCAGCAGACGGACAGGGACTGGAAACACCATATATTTT. This chain joins TRBV27 and TRBJ1-3; 8 bases are a match to TRBD1. This CDR3 spans 14 amino acids. CDR1 is MNHEY, CDR2 SMNVEV, per germline (reference sequence). V dropped 6 bases and J dropped 2; count of bases not matched to a gene: 3.

V usage is TRBV19 and J usage is TRBJ2-2; D ambiguous. CDR1 LNHDA and CDR2 SQIVND come from the germline V gene (reference sequence). The CDR3 runs to 15 residues. V was clipped by 4 bases and J by 2 bases, with 11 bases between them. The CDR3, as DNA: TGTGCCAGTAGTAAGAGAACAGTCAACACCGGGGAGCTGTTTTTT. Amino acids: CASSKRTVNTGELFF.

This chain joins TRBV6-1 and TRBJ1-1, with D hard to call. This CDR3 has 12 amino acids. Deletions cut 1 base from V and 7 bases from J, with 7 bases between. Germline values: CDR1 MNHNS, CDR2 SASEGT. The CDR3 DNA reads TGTGCCAGCAGTGAAGGGAGACGTGAAGCTTTCTTT. Its translation: CASSEGRREAFF.

This clone was observed a few times. J is TRBJ2-7 and V is TRBV4-2, with D possibly TRBD2 on 6 matching bases. Germline CDR1 and CDR2: LGHNA and YNFKEQ. The CDR3 sequence is 16 residues long. V lost 4 bases and J 4 bases, leaving 20 bases between the germline ends. The CDR3 loop reads CASSRTSGSVGYEQYF. The DNA for the CDR3 is TGTGCCAGCAGCCGCACCTCCGGGAGCGTGGGGTACGAGCAGTACTTC.

The chain recombines TRBV2 with TRBJ2-7; D might be TRBD1 (6 bases). This CDR3 comprises 15 residues. Germline CDR1 and CDR2: SNHLY and FYNNEI. Deletions cut 8 bases from V and 7 bases from J, with 24 bases between. As DNA, the CDR3 is TGTGCCAGCCGTCTAATACTCAGGGGACATCAGGAGCAGTACTTC. Encoded protein: CASRLILRGHQEQYF. Combining the CDR3 with reference TRBV2 and TRBJ2-7 gives the whole variable domain EPEVTQTPSHQVTQMGQEVILRCVPISNHLYFYWYRQILGQKVEFLVSFYNNEISEKSEIFDDQFSVERPDGSNFTLKIRSTKLEDSAMYFCASRLILRGHQEQYFGPGTRLTVT.

Remarks on this clone: Other nucleotide sequences from this sample produce the same CDR3. The chain is built from TRBV5-1 and TRBJ1-1, with 7 bases matching TRBD1. The CDR3 runs to 13 residues. The J segment lost 3 bases and the V segment lost 5 bases, leaving 4 bases of the junction unmatched. Germline-derived CDR1 and CDR2 are SGHRS and YFSETQ. Here the CDR3 DNA reads TGCGCCAGCAGTCGTACAGGGGACACTGAAGCTTTCTTT. Its protein product is CASSRTGDTEAFF.

The chain links TRBV11-3 to TRBJ1-3, with D perhaps matching TRBD1 (5 bases). This CDR3 region has 14 residues. Trimming cost V 5 bases and J 4 bases, with 12 bases left between them. Germline lookup yields CDR1 SGHNT and CDR2 YENEEA. The CDR3 sequence: CASSQGSTGNTIYF. CDR3 nucleotide sequence: TGTGCCAGCAGCCAGGGCAGTACGGGAAACACCATATATTTT.

This chain connects TRBV11-2 to TRBJ1-1; no reliable D call. The CDR3 is 12 amino acids. V lost 5 bases, J lost 8 bases, and 12 bases lay in between. Germline V gene data show CDR1 as SGHAT and CDR2 as FQNNGV. DNA for the CDR3: TGTGCCAGCAGCCCGCCGGGAGGGGAAGCTTTCTTT. Encoded protein: CASSPPGGEAFF.

This clone showed up just a few times. This rearrangement joins TRBV4-1 to TRBJ1-1; D ambiguous. Germline CDR1 reads MGHRA; CDR2 reads YSYEKL. There are 14 residues in the CDR3. The ends were cut back, 1 base at V and 1 base at J, with 7 bases in the middle. The CDR3 region has the DNA TGCGCCAGCAGCCAAGGCGAGTGGAACACTGAAGCTTTCTTT. Encoded protein: CASSQGEWNTEAFF.

V usage is TRBV18 and J usage is TRBJ2-4, with TRBD1 matching 10 bases. Germline loops: CDR1 KGHSH, CDR2 LQKENI. V was pared by 3 bases and J by 9 bases, with 8 bases of the junction left unmatched. The CDR3 is 15 residues long. CDR3 in DNA: TGTGCCAGCTCACCCGACAGGGGGCGGTTAGGCATTCAGTACTTC. Its translation is CASSPDRGRLGIQYF.

J is TRBJ1-6 and V is TRBV5-1; D is undetermined. The CDR3 runs 15 residues. Between the trimmed V and J ends, which lost 6 bases and 9 bases, there was a span of 19 bases. Germline CDR1 SGHRS, CDR2 YFSETQ. The CDR3: CASTEARLSGSPLHF. The CDR3 DNA follows: TGCGCCAGCACGGAGGCCCGACTATCGGGTTCACCCCTCCACTTT.

J is TRBJ1-1 and V is TRBV3-1 (or the pseudogene TRBV3-2); possible D gene TRBD1, 6 bases. V lost 5 bases, J lost 0 bases, and 10 bases lay in between. Germline V gene lookup returns CDR1 LGHDT and CDR2 YNNKEL (reference sequence). The CDR3 is 14 amino acids. The CDR3 is CASSVRGLNTEAFF. DNA for the CDR3: TGTGCCAGCAGCGTCAGGGGTTTGAACACTGAAGCTTTCTTT.

This chain connects TRBV3-1 (or the pseudogene TRBV3-2) to TRBJ1-2; D not certain. Germline CDR1 and CDR2: LGHDT and YNNKEL (reference sequence). Trimming took off 9 bases at V and 2 bases at J, with 13 bases between the two ends. The CDR3 is 13 residues long. CDR3 in DNA: TGTGCCAGTCAGCGTGACCGAAACTATGGCTACACCTTC. Its translation is CASQRDRNYGYTF.